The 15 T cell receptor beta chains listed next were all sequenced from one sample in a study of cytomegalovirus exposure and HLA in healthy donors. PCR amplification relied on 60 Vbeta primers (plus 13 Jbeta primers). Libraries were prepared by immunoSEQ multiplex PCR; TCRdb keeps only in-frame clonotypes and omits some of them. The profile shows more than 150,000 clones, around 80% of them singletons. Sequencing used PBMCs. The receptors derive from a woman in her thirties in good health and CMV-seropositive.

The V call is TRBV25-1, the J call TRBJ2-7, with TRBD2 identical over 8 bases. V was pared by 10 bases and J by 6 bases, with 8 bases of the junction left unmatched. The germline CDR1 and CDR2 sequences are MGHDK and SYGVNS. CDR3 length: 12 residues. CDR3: CATERGRREQYF. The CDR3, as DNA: TGTGCCACCGAGCGGGGGAGGCGCGAGCAGTACTTC.

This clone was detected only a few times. CDR3 in amino acids: CASSNGGEKLFF. The CDR3 bases are TGTGCCAGCAGCAATGGAGGGGAAAAACTGTTTTTT. The gene calls are TRBV5-6 and TRBJ1-4; D unclear. CDR1 SGHDT and CDR2 YYEEEE come from the germline V gene. This CDR3 is 12 amino acids long. The ends were cut back, 4 bases at V and 8 bases at J, with 9 bases in the middle.

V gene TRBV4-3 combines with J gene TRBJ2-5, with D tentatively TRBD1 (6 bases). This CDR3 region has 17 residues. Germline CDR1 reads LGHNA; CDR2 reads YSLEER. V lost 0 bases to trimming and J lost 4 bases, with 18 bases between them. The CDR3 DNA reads TGCGCCAGCAGCCAAGATGGGGGCCAGGGTGGGCGAGAGACCCAGTACTTC. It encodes CASSQDGGQGGRETQYF.

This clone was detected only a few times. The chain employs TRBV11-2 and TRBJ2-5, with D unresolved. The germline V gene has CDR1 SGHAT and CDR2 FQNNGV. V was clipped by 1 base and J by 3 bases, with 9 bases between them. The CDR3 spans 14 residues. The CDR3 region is CASSLGLDEETQYF. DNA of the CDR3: TGTGCCAGCAGCTTAGGGCTAGATGAAGAGACCCAGTACTTC.

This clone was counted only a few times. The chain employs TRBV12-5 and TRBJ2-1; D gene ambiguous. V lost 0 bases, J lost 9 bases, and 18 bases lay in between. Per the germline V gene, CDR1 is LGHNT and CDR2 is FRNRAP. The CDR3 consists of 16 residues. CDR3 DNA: TGTGCTAGTGGTTTGGTATTGAGCCCCTTAGTTAGTGAGCAGTTCTTC. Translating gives CASGLVLSPLVSEQFF.

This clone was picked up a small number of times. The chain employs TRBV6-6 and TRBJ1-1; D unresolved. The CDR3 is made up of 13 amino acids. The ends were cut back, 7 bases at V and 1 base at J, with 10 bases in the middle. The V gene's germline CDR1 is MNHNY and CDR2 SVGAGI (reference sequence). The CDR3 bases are TGTGCCAGCATTCCCGACAAGAACACTGAAGCTTTCTTT. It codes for CASIPDKNTEAFF.

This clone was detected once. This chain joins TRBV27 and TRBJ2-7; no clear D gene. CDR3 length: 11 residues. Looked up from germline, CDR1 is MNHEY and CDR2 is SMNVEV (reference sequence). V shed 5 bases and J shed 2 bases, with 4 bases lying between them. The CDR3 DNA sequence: TGTGCCAGCAGTCCCACCTACGAGCAGTACTTC. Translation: CASSPTYEQYF.

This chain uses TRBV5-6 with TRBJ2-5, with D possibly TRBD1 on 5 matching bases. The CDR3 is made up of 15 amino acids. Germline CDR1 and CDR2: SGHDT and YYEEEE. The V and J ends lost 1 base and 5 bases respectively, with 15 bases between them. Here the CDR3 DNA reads TGTGCCAGCAGCTTGCAGGGTCGGGTCGGGGAGACCCAGTACTTC. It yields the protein CASSLQGRVGETQYF.

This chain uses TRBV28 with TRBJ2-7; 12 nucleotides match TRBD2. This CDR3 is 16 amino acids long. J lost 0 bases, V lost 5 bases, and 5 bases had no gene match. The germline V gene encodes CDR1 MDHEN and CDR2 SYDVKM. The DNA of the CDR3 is TGTGCCAGCAGTCCGTGGACTAGCGGGGACTCCTACGAGCAGTACTTC. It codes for CASSPWTSGDSYEQYF.

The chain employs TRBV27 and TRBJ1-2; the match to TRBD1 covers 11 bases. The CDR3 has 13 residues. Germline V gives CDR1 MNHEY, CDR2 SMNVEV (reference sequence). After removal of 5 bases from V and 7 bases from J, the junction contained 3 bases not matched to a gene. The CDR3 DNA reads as TGTGCCAGCAGTCCCGGGACAGGGGGTGGCTACACCTTC. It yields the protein CASSPGTGGGYTF.

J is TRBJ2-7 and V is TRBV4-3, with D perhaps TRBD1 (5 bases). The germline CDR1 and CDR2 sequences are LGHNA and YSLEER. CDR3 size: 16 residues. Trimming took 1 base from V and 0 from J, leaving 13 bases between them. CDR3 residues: CASSQGSGASSYEQYF. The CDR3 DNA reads TGCGCCAGCAGCCAAGGATCTGGGGCGAGCTCCTACGAGCAGTACTTC.

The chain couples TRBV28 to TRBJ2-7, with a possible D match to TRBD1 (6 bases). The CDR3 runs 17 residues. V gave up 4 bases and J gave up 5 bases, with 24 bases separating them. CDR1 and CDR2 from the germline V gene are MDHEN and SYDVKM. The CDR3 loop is CASSSQGLVAYADEQYF. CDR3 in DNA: TGTGCCAGCAGTTCCCAGGGGCTAGTAGCATACGCTGACGAGCAGTACTTC. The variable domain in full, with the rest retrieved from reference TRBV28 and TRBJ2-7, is DVKVTQSSRYLVKRTGEKVFLECVQDMDHENMFWYRQDPGLGLRLIYFSYDVKMKEKGDIPEGYSVSREKKERFSLILESASTNQTSMYLCASSSQGLVAYADEQYFGPGTRLTVT.

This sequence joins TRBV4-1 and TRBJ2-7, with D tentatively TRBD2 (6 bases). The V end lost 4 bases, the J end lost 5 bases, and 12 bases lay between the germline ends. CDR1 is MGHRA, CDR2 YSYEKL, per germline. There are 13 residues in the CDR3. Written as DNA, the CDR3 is TGCGCCAGCAGCCCTCGTGCGGGGAACGAGCAGTACTTC. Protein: CASSPRAGNEQYF.

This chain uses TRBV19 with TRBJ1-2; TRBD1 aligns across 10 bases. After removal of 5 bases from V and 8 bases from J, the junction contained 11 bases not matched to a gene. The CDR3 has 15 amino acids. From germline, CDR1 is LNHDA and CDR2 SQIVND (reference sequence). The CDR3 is CASSRDRGRLGGYTF. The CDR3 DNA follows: TGTGCCAGTAGTCGGGACAGGGGCCGCTTGGGGGGCTACACCTTC.

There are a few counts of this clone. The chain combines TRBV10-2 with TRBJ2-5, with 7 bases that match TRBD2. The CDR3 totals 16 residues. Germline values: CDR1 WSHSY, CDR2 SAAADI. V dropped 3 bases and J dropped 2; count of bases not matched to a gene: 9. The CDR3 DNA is TGCGCCAGCAGTGAAGGGAGGGGCGGGGCACAAGAGACCCAGTACTTC. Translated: CASSEGRGGAQETQYF.